This passage covers 8 T cell receptor beta chains from one sample sequenced in a study of CD8 T cells in Susac syndrome (dated by TCRdb to between 2018 and 2021). Receptors were amplified or captured by the immunoSEQ multiplex PCR assay. RNA was extracted using the RNeasy kit, and roughly 0.45 to 1 ug of the RNA was reverse transcribed with random hexamers. The raw public reads went through TCRdb reprocessing: fastp at Q25, MiXCR clone calling, in-frame beta chains kept. Each entry merges the rows of one CDR3 protein and shows their most common DNA and genes. Within this sample are almost 450,000 distinct CDR3 sequences, with about 85% of them counted one time only. Of the sample, about 0.12% is held by the ten largest clones. Source material: CD8+ T cells from PBMCs. These receptors were collected from a human donor with multiple sclerosis.

The chain links TRBV27 to TRBJ2-1; 7 nucleotides match TRBD2. CDR3 size: 13 residues. Germline assignment: CDR1 MNHEY and CDR2 SMNVEV (reference sequence). Trimming removed 5 bases from V and 14 bases from J; junction bases left unmatched: 12. The CDR3 region has the DNA TGTGCCAGCAGTGCCGTAGCGAGCGGGGAAAAGTTCTTC. It specifies CASSAVASGEKFF.

In regard to this clonotype: The junction does not match germline at one end; this may be a read error. The chain recombines TRBV27 with TRBJ2-7; weak D call: TRBD1 (6 bases). Germline values: CDR1 MNHEY, CDR2 SMNVEV (reference sequence). CDR3 length: 14 residues. The CDR3 here is CASSLGGTGTPSHF. The CDR3 DNA follows: TGTGCCAGCAGTTTAGGTGGTACAGGGACACCCTCCCACTTC.

This clonotype occurred a few times. The junction does not match germline at one end; this may be a read error. This chain connects TRBV5-6 to TRBJ1-1; D ambiguous. Germline V lookup: CDR1 SGHDT, CDR2 YYEEEE. The CDR3 is 13 residues long. The CDR3 loop reads CASSLAISAEAFF. The CDR3 bases are TGTGCCAGCAGCTTGGCCATATCAGCCGAAGCTTTTTTT.

V gene TRBV4-1 combines with J gene TRBJ2-7, with D possibly being TRBD2 (5 bases). Germline values: CDR1 MGHRA, CDR2 YSYEKL. The CDR3 loop spans 15 amino acids. V was cut by 7 bases and J by 3 bases, with 19 bases left in between. The DNA for the CDR3 is TGCGCCAGCAAGTCGGGAACGGATCCACACTACGAGCAGTACTTC. Its protein product is CASKSGTDPHYEQYF.

The DNA for the CDR3 is TGTGCCAGCAGCTTCGACGACAGCTTGAATTCACCCCTCCACTTT. Translation gives CASSFDDSLNSPLHF. V usage is TRBV7-9 and J usage is TRBJ1-6; the D gene is possibly TRBD1 (5 bases). The CDR3 loop spans 15 amino acids. Germline-derived CDR1 and CDR2 are SEHNR and FQNEAQ (reference sequence). The V and J ends lost 3 bases and 7 bases respectively, with 13 bases between them.

V is TRBV27 and J is TRBJ2-7; 7 bases match TRBD2. CDR1 and CDR2 from the germline V gene are MNHEY and SMNVEV (reference sequence). With V trimmed by 10 bases and J by 2 bases, 8 bases remained unmatched. The CDR3 covers 13 residues. The CDR3 DNA is TGTGCCACCGCGGGACTACCTACCTACGAGCAGTACTTC. This gives the protein CATAGLPTYEQYF.

This rearrangement joins TRBV6-5 to TRBJ2-1; TRBD1 matches at 9 bases. The CDR3 spans 15 residues. Germline V CDR1 and CDR2: MNHEY, SVGAGI. V lost 6 bases and J lost 7; bases outside the gene matches: 10. In nucleotides, the CDR3 is TGTGCCAGCAGAACTGCCGACAGGGGGTCAAATGAGCAGTTCTTC. This codes for CASRTADRGSNEQFF.

This clonotype was counted once. The chain joins TRBV27 to TRBJ2-3, with D uncertain. V was pared by 4 bases and J by 4 bases, with 18 bases between. Germline V gene sequence: CDR1 MNHEY, CDR2 SMNVEV (reference sequence). The CDR3 contains 16 residues. The CDR3 nucleotides read TGTGCCAGCAGTTCAACCGCCAGTGGGATGGCAGATACGCAGTATTTT. Translating it yields CASSSTASGMADTQYF.